Presented here are 21 T cell receptor beta chains from one specimen sequenced in a study of blood T cell repertoires in COVID-19. This table comes from immunoSEQ multiplex PCR, and its TCRdb copy is limited to in-frame clones, with some not included. The sample lists a few hundred thousand clones, 65% to 90% seen once, with about 1.4% in the top ten. The specimen sequenced was peripheral blood. These TCRs come from a middle-aged woman who had recovered from COVID-19.

The J gene is TRBJ2-5, the V gene TRBV7-2; tentative D call: TRBD1 (5 bases). V dropped 5 bases and J dropped 5 bases, with 15 bases sitting between them. Germline CDR1 reads SGHTA; CDR2 reads FQGNSA. This CDR3 contains 14 residues. The CDR3 nucleotides read TGTGCCAGCAGCCCGTCCAGGGCCCGGGAGACCCAGTACTTC. Translation gives CASSPSRARETQYF.

This clone was seen just once. The chain links TRBV2 to TRBJ2-5, with D unresolved. With 5 bases removed from V and 1 base from J, the gap between germline ends came to 11 bases. Looked up from germline, CDR1 is SNHLY and CDR2 is FYNNEI. The CDR3 totals 14 residues. The CDR3 DNA sequence: TGTGCCAGCAGTCGCCAAGGCGGCCAAGAGACCCAGTACTTC. Translated, it gives CASSRQGGQETQYF.

V and J are TRBV7-3 and TRBJ2-3; no clear D gene. Deletions cut 4 bases from V and 5 bases from J, with 10 bases between. There are 13 residues in the CDR3. In germline, CDR1 is SGHTA, CDR2 FQGTGA. CDR3 in amino acids: CASSSLHEDTQYF. The CDR3, as DNA: TGTGCCAGCAGCTCTTTACATGAAGATACGCAGTATTTT.

The chain couples TRBV5-6 to TRBJ2-7; TRBD1 matches at 9 bases. Germline V lookup: CDR1 SGHDT, CDR2 YYEEEE. The J segment lost 11 bases and the V segment lost 3 bases, leaving 6 bases of the junction unmatched. This CDR3 is built from 12 residues. The CDR3 spells CASSYGQGSEYF. CDR3 DNA sequence: TGTGCCAGCAGCTACGGACAGGGGAGTGAGTACTTC.

The gene calls are TRBV19 and TRBJ2-5; a possible D gene is TRBD1 (6 bases). The V and J ends lost 5 bases and 7 bases respectively, with 14 bases between them. The CDR3 is 13 amino acids. Looked up from germline, CDR1 is LNHDA and CDR2 is SQIVND (reference sequence). The CDR3 sequence is CASSQGGFGTQYF. CDR3 DNA sequence: TGTGCCAGTAGTCAAGGGGGATTCGGGACCCAGTACTTC.

The gene calls are TRBV6-5 and TRBJ2-3, with D perhaps matching TRBD2 (5 bases). The CDR3 is 16 amino acids. Per germline, CDR1 MNHEY and CDR2 SVGAGI. Trimming removed 0 bases from V and 2 bases from J, with 12 bases in between. For the CDR3, the DNA is TGTGCCAGCAGTTACTCGAGGGCAGTATACACAGATACGCAGTATTTT. Its translation is CASSYSRAVYTDTQYF.

CDR3 bases: TGTGCCACCCGAAAGAGGTCCTACAATGAGCAGTTCTTC. Translating gives CATRKRSYNEQFF. The rearrangement links TRBV6-5 to TRBJ2-1; the D is unclear. There are 13 residues in the CDR3. V was cut by 10 bases and J by 1 base, with 11 bases left in between. Germline V gene sequence: CDR1 MNHEY, CDR2 SVGAGI.

This clone was recorded once. The chain links TRBV6-6 to TRBJ1-1; a weak D match, TRBD1 (5 bases). Germline V CDR1 and CDR2: MNHNY, SVGAGI (reference sequence). The length of the CDR3 is 14 residues. V lost 6 bases to trimming and J lost 1 base, with 12 bases between them. The CDR3 loop is CASRKEGSNTEAFF. For the CDR3, the DNA is TGTGCCAGCAGAAAGGAGGGGTCGAACACTGAAGCTTTCTTT.

V gene TRBV30 combines with J gene TRBJ1-1; TRBD1 matches 8 bases. The germline V gene has CDR1 GTSNPN and CDR2 SVGIG (reference sequence). With V trimmed by 2 bases and J by 12 bases, 5 bases remained unmatched. The CDR3 runs to 11 residues. The CDR3 coding sequence is TGTGCCTGGAGTCAGGGGGCGCTGTCTTTCTTT. This translates into CAWSQGALSFF. Combining the CDR3 with reference TRBV30 and TRBJ1-1 gives the whole variable domain SQTIHQWPATLVQPVGSPLSLECTVEGTSNPNLYWYRQAAGRGLQLLFYSVGIGQISSEVPQNLSASRPQDRQFILSSKKLLLSDSGFYLCAWSQGALSFFGQGTRLTVV.

This chain links TRBV11-3 with TRBJ1-1, with no clear D. Germline lookup yields CDR1 SGHNT and CDR2 YENEEA. Between the trimmed V and J ends, which lost 5 bases and 0 bases, there was a span of 10 bases. CDR3 length equals 14 residues. The CDR3 bases are TGTGCCAGCAGCCCTGCCGAGATGAACACTGAAGCTTTCTTT. Its translation is CASSPAEMNTEAFF.

The V call is TRBV5-1, the J call TRBJ2-5; a weak D match, TRBD1 (5 bases). Deletions cut 2 bases from V and 2 bases from J, with 25 bases between. The V gene's germline CDR1 is SGHRS and CDR2 YFSETQ. The CDR3 is made up of 19 amino acids. CDR3 in amino acids: CASSLKRQSTGVGQETQYF. CDR3 DNA: TGCGCCAGCAGCTTAAAACGACAGAGTACTGGCGTAGGACAAGAGACCCAGTACTTC. The full variable domain, completed using reference TRBV5-1 and TRBJ2-5, is KAGVTQTPRYLIKTRGQQVTLSCSPISGHRSVSWYQQTPGQGLQFLFEYFSETQRNKGNFPGRFSGRQFSNSRSEMNVSTLELGDSALYLCASSLKRQSTGVGQETQYFGPGTRLLVL.

The genes are TRBV7-2 and TRBJ1-2; weak D call: TRBD1 (6 bases). V was pared by 8 bases and J by 2 bases, with 12 bases between. In germline, CDR1 is SGHTA, CDR2 FQGNSA. The CDR3 runs 13 residues. CDR3 in amino acids: CASSRTENYGYTF. DNA of the CDR3: TGTGCCAGCTCCCGGACAGAGAACTATGGCTACACCTTC.

The J gene is TRBJ1-4, the V gene TRBV4-3; TRBD1 aligns across 8 bases. The CDR3 has 16 residues. The V gene's germline CDR1 is LGHNA and CDR2 YSLEER. Trimming took 0 bases from V and 8 from J; bases not matched to a gene: 8. The CDR3 loop reads CASSQDIGTGGEKLFF. Written as DNA, the CDR3 is TGCGCCAGCAGCCAAGATATCGGGACAGGTGGGGAAAAACTGTTTTTT.

The chain recombines TRBV19 with TRBJ2-3; D might be TRBD1 (5 bases). Trimming shortened V by 3 bases and J by 3 bases, and 13 bases separated the two germline ends. This CDR3 has 15 amino acids. Germline V gives CDR1 LNHDA, CDR2 SQIVND (reference sequence). The chain's CDR3 is CASSIQGGGTDTQYF. The CDR3, as DNA: TGTGCCAGTAGTATCCAGGGTGGTGGGACAGATACGCAGTATTTT.

The chain links TRBV5-1 to TRBJ1-4; no definite D call. The germline V gene has CDR1 SGHRS and CDR2 YFSETQ. The CDR3 spans 15 residues. Deletions cut 4 bases from V and 8 bases from J, with 18 bases between. CDR3 nucleotides: TGCGCCAGCAGCACCTTAACGGAGGGCCAGGAAAAACTGTTTTTT. It translates to CASSTLTEGQEKLFF.

This clone has a handful of counts. The chain recombines TRBV13 with TRBJ2-1; 8 bases are shared with TRBD2. The CDR3 length is 18 residues. V lost 1 base, J lost 6 bases, and 14 bases stayed unmatched. Germline CDR1 is PRHDT and CDR2 is FYEKMQ (reference sequence). In nucleotides, the CDR3 is TGTGCCAGCAGCTTAGACCCCCCCATGCGGGGGGAACCCAATGAGCAGTTCTTC. Translation: CASSLDPPMRGEPNEQFF.

This rearrangement joins TRBV6-1 to TRBJ1-6; D is undetermined. Trimming pared 3 bases from V and 0 bases from J, leaving 3 bases between. The CDR3 sequence is 14 residues long. Germline-derived CDR1 and CDR2 are MNHNS and SASEGT. CDR3 protein: CASSDSSYNSPLHF. CDR3 in DNA: TGTGCCAGCAGTGATAGCTCCTATAATTCACCCCTCCACTTT.

The chain employs TRBV5-1 and TRBJ2-5; no definite D call. The CDR3 extends over 14 amino acids. The V end was cut by 1 base, the J end by 4 bases, with 11 bases between. CDR1 is SGHRS and CDR2 is YFSETQ in the germline V gene. Here the CDR3 DNA reads TGCGCCAGCAGCTTGAGTTGGCTGGCAGAGACCCAGTACTTC. Translated, it gives CASSLSWLAETQYF.

Worth noting for this clone: This same CDR3 is encoded by further DNA sequences in the sample. This CDR3 is CSVGSGFGTEAFF. CDR3 DNA: TGCAGCGTTGGGTCAGGGTTCGGCACTGAAGCTTTCTTT. This chain connects TRBV29-1 to TRBJ1-1, with D maybe TRBD1 (5 bases). There are 13 residues in the CDR3. The germline V and J ends were trimmed by 4 bases and 4 bases, with 13 bases remaining between them. Germline V gene data show CDR1 as SQVTM and CDR2 as ANQGSEA.

The chain joins TRBV19 to TRBJ1-2; 12 bases are shared with TRBD1. Germline V gives CDR1 LNHDA, CDR2 SQIVND (reference sequence). The CDR3 covers 16 residues. Trimming removed 6 bases from V and 4 bases from J; junction bases left unmatched: 9. The CDR3 DNA reads TGTGCCAGTAGGACCGGGACAGGGGGCGTAGGCTATGGCTACACCTTC. Translated, it gives CASRTGTGGVGYGYTF. Based on the CDR3 plus reference TRBV19 and TRBJ1-2, the full variable domain is DGGITQSPKYLFRKEGQNVTLSCEQNLNHDAMYWYRQDPGQGLRLIYYSQIVNDFQKGDIAEGYSVSREKKESFPLTVTSAQKNPTAFYLCASRTGTGGVGYGYTFGSGTRLTVV.

The chain recombines TRBV27 with TRBJ1-4, with D perhaps matching TRBD1 (6 bases). Trimming pared 4 bases from V and 6 bases from J, leaving 15 bases between. Looked up from germline, CDR1 is MNHEY and CDR2 is SMNVEV (reference sequence). This CDR3 has 15 amino acids. The CDR3 protein is CASSSGGLGDEKLFF. The DNA for the CDR3 is TGTGCCAGCAGTTCTGGGGGCCTAGGGGATGAAAAACTGTTTTTT. The variable domain in full, with the rest retrieved from reference TRBV27 and TRBJ1-4, is EAQVTQNPRYLITVTGKKLTVTCSQNMNHEYMSWYRQDPGLGLRQIYYSMNVEVTDKGDVPEGYKVSRKEKRNFPLILESPSPNQTSLYFCASSSGGLGDEKLFFGSGTQLSVL.